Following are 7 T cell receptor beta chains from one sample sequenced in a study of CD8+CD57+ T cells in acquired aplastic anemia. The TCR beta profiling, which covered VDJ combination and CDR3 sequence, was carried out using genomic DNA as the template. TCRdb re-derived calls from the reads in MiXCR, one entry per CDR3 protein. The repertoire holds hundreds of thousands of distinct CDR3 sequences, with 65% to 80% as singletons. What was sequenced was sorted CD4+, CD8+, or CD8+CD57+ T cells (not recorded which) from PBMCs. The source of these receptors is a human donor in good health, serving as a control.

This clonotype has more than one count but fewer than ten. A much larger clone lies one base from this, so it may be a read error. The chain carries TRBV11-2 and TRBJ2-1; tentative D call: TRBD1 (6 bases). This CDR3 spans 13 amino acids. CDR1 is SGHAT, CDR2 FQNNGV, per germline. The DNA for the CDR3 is TGTGCCAGCAGCCCTACAGGGTACAATGAGCAGTCCTTC. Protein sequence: CASSPTGYNEQSF.

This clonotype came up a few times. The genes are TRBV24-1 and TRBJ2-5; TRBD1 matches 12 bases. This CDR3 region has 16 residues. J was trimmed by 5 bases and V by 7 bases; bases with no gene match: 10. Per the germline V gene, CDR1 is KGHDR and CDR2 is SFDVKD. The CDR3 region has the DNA TGTGCCACCAGCCCCGGGACAGGGGGCCGATGGGAGACCCAGTACTTC. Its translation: CATSPGTGGRWETQYF.

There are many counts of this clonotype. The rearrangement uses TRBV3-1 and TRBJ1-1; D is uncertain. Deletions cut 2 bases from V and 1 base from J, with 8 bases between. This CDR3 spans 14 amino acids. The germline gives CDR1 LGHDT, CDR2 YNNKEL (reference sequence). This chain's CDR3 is CASSQTDSNTEAFF. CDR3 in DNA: TGTGCCAGCAGCCAAACAGATTCGAACACTGAAGCTTTCTTT.

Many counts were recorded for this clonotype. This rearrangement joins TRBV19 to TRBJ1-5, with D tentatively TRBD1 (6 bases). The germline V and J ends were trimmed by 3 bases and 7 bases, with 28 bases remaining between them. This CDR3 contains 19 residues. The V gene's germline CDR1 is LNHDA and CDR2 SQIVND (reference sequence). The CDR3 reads CASSIPRGSTQGGGQPQHF. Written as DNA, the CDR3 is TGTGCCAGTAGTATTCCAAGGGGGTCAACACAGGGAGGGGGGCAGCCCCAGCATTTT.

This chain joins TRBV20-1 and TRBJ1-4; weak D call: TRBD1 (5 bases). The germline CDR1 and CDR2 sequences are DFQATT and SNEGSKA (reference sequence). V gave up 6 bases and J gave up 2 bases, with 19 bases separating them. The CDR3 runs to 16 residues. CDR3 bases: TGCAGTGCCGTGAAAGCGGGGGGGGTGACTAATGAAAAACTGTTTTTT. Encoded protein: CSAVKAGGVTNEKLFF.

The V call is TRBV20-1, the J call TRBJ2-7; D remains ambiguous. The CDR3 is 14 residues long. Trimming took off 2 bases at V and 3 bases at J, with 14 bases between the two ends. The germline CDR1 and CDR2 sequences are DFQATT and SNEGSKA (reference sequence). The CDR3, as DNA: TGCAGTGCTAGATCAGGCCGATCTGTCTACGAGCAGTACTTC. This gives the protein CSARSGRSVYEQYF.

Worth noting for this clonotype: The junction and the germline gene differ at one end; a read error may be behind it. This CDR3 reads CASSLRGRGGQTRYF. CDR3 in DNA: TGTGCTAGCAGCTTACGGGGACGGGGAGGCCAGACCCGGTACTTC. The chain combines TRBV7-6 with TRBJ2-5, with D possibly matching TRBD2 (6 bases). CDR1 and CDR2 (germline): SGHVS, FNYEAQ. The CDR3 covers 15 residues.